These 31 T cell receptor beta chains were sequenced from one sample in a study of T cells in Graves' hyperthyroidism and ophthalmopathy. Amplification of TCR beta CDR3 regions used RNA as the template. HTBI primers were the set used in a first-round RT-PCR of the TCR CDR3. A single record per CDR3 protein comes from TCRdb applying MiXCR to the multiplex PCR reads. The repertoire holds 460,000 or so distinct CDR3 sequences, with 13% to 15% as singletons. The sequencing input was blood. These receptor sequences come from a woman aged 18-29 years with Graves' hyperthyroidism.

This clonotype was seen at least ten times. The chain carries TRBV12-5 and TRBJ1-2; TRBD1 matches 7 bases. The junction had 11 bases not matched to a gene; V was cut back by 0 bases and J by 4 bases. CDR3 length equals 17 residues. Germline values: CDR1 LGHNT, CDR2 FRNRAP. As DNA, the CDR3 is TGTGCTAGTGGTTTGGTACCCCAAGGGACAGCTGTCTATGGCTACACCTTC. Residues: CASGLVPQGTAVYGYTF.

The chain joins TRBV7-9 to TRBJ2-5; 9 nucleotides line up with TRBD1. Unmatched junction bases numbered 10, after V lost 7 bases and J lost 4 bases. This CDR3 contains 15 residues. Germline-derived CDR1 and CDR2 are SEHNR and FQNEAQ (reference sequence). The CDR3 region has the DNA TGTGCCAGCATGGTCCGGGACAGGGTTCGAGAGACCCAGTACTTC. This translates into CASMVRDRVRETQYF. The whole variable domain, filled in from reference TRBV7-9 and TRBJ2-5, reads DTGVSQNPRHKITKRGQNVTFRCDPISEHNRLYWYRQTLGQGPEFLTYFQNEAQLEKSRLLSDRFSAERPKGSFSTLEIQRTEQGDSAMYLCASMVRDRVRETQYFGPGTRLLVL.

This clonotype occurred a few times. Here the CDR3 DNA reads TGTGCCGTCGAGGGGACGGACGTTTACAATGAGCAGTTCTTC. As protein: CAVEGTDVYNEQFF. This sequence joins TRBV3-1 and TRBJ2-1; D may correspond to TRBD1 or TRBD2 (5 bases each). CDR3 size: 14 residues. Germline assignment: CDR1 LGHDT and CDR2 YNNKEL (reference sequence). With 11 bases removed from V and 4 bases from J, the gap between germline ends came to 18 bases.

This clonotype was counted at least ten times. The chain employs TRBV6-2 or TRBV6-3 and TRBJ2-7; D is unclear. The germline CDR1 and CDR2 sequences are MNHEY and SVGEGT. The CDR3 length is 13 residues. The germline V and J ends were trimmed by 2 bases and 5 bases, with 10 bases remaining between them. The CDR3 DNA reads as TGTGCCAGCAGTTACGGGCCCGTTAACGAGCAGTACGTC. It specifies CASSYGPVNEQYV.

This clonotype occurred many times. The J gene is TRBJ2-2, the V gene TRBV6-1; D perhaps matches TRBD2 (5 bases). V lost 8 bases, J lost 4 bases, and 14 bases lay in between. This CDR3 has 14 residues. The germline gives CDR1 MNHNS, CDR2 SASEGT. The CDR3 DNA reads TGTGCCAGCTACCGGCTAGCAGCCACCGGGGAGCTGTTTTTT. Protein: CASYRLAATGELFF.

The CDR3 DNA reads as TGCAGTGCTCGAGGGTGGCAGGGCGGTGTTAATACGCAGTATTTT. It yields the protein CSARGWQGGVNTQYF. This rearrangement joins TRBV20-1 to TRBJ2-3; D may be TRBD1 or TRBD2 (5 bases each). Between the trimmed V and J ends, which lost 5 bases and 7 bases, there was a span of 22 bases. Germline loops: CDR1 DFQATT, CDR2 SNEGSKA (reference sequence). The CDR3 sequence is 15 residues long.

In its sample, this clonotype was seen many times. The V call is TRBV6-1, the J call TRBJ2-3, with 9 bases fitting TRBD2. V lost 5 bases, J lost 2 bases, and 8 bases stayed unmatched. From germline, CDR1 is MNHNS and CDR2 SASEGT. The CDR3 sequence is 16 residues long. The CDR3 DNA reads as TGTGCCAGCAGTTCGCTAGCGGGGCGTAACACAGATACGCAGTATTTT. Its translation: CASSSLAGRNTDTQYF.

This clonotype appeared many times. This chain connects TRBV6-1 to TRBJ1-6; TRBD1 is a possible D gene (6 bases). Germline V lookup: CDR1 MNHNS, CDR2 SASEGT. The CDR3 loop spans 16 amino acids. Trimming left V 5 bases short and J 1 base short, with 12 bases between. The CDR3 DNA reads TGTGCCAGCAGTACCCAAGGGGGTTCCTATAATTCACCCCTCCACTTT. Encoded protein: CASSTQGGSYNSPLHF.

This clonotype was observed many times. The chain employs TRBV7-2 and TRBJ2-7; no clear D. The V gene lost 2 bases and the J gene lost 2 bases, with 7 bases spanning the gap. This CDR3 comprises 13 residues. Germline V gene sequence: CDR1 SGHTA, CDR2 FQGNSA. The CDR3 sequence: CASSLNRPYEQYF. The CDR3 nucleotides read TGTGCCAGCAGCTTAAATCGGCCCTACGAGCAGTACTTC. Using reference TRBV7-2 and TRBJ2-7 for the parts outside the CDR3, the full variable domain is GAGVSQSPSNKVTEKGKDVELRCDPISGHTALYWYRQSLGQGLEFLIYFQGNSAPDKSGLPSDRFSAERTGGSVSTLTIQRTQQEDSAVYLCASSLNRPYEQYFGPGTRLTVT.

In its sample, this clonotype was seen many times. The CDR3 loop is CSVRLTYNEQFF. DNA of the CDR3: TGCAGCGTTAGGCTAACCTACAATGAGCAGTTCTTC. The V call is TRBV29-1, the J call TRBJ2-1; no clear D. The CDR3 consists of 12 residues. V was pared by 5 bases and J by 2 bases, with 7 bases between. Germline values: CDR1 SQVTM, CDR2 ANQGSEA.

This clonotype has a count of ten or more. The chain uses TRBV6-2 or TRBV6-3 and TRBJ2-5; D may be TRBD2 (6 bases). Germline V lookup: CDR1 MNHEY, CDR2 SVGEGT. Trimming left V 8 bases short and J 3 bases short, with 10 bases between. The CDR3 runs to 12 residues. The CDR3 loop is CASAGRKETQYF. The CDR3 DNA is TGTGCCAGCGCGGGAAGAAAAGAGACCCAGTACTTC.

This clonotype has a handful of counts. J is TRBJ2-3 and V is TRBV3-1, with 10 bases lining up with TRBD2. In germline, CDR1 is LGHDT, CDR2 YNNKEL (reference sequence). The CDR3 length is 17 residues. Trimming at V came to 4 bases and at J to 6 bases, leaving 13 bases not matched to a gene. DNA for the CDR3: TGTGCCAGCAGCCCCTCCTCTCTAGCGGGAGCATGGGATACGCAGTATTTT. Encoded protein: CASSPSSLAGAWDTQYF.

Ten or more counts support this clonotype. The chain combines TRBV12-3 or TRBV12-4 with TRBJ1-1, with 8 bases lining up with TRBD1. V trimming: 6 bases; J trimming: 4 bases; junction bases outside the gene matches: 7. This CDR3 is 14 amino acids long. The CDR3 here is CASRPGQGGTEAFF. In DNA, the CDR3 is TGTGCCAGCAGACCCGGACAGGGAGGCACTGAAGCTTTCTTT.

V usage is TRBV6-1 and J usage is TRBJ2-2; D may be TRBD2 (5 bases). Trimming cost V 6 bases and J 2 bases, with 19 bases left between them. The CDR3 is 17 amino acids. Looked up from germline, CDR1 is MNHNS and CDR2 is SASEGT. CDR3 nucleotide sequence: TGTGCCAGCAGCCGCGACTCGGGGAGTTATAACACCGGGGAGCTGTTTTTT. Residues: CASSRDSGSYNTGELFF.

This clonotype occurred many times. The DNA of the CDR3 is TGTGCCAGCAGCTCCCAACTAGATTCCAATGAGCAGTTCTTC. It encodes CASSSQLDSNEQFF. The genes are TRBV11-3 and TRBJ2-1, with D perhaps TRBD2 (5 bases). This CDR3 is built from 14 residues. CDR1 and CDR2 (germline): SGHNT, YENEEA. Deletions cut 4 bases from V and 6 bases from J, with 13 bases between.

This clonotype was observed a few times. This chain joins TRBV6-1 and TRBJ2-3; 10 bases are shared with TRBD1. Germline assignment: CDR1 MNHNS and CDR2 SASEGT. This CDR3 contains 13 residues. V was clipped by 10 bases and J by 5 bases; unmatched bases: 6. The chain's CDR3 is CATRTGGKDTQYF. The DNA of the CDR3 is TGTGCCACCCGGACAGGGGGTAAAGATACGCAGTATTTT.

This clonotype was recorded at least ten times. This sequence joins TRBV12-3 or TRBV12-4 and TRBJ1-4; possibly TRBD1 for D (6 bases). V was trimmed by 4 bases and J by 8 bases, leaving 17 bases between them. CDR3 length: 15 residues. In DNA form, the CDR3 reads TGTGCCAGCAGTTCCCCGGACAGAATCGAGGAAAAACTGTTTTTT. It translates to CASSSPDRIEEKLFF.

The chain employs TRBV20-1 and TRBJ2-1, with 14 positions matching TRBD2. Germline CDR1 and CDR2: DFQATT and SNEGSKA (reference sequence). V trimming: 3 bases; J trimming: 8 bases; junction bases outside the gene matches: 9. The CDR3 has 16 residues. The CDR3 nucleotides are TGCAGTGCTAGTAGGACTAGCGGGAGGTATCCGTATGAGCAGTTCTTC. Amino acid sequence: CSASRTSGRYPYEQFF.

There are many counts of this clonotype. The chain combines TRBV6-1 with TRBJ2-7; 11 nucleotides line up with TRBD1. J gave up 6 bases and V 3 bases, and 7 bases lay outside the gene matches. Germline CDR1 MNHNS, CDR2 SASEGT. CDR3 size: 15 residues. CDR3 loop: CASSEGDRGWVEQYF. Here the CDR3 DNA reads TGTGCCAGCAGTGAGGGGGACAGGGGGTGGGTCGAGCAGTACTTC.

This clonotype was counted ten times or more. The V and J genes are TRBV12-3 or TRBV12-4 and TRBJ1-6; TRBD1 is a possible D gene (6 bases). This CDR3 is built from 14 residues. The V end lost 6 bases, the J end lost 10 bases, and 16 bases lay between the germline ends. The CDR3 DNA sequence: TGTGCCAGCAGCCTACAGCTGACAGGCTCACCCCTCCACTTT. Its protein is CASSLQLTGSPLHF.

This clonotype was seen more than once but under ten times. This CDR3 is CASRATSGTTDTQYF. DNA of the CDR3: TGCGCCAGCAGGGCGACTAGCGGGACCACAGATACGCAGTATTTT. The chain joins TRBV10-2 to TRBJ2-3; the match to TRBD2 covers 11 bases. This CDR3 spans 15 amino acids. The V gene end was trimmed by 6 bases and the J gene end by 2 bases; junction bases not matched to a gene: 4. Per the germline V gene, CDR1 is WSHSY and CDR2 is SAAADI.

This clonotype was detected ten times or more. The CDR3 reads CASSLYGQGSNEQFF. CDR3 DNA sequence: TGTGCCAGCAGCCTCTACGGACAGGGTAGCAATGAGCAGTTCTTC. V and J are TRBV3-1 and TRBJ2-1, with 8 bases that match TRBD1. The CDR3 sequence is 15 residues long. Unmatched junction bases numbered 8, after V lost 4 bases and J lost 6 bases. Looked up from germline, CDR1 is LGHDT and CDR2 is YNNKEL (reference sequence).

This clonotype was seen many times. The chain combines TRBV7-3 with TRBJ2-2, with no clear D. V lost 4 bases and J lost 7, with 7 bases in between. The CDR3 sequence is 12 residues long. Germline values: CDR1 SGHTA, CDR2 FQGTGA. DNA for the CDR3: TGTGCCAGCAGCTCGGACCACGGGGAGCTGTTTTTT. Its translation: CASSSDHGELFF.

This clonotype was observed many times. CDR3 residues: CASRRDSTGDEQFF. The CDR3 coding sequence is TGTGCCAGCAGGAGGGACTCGACGGGGGATGAGCAGTTCTTC. The chain couples TRBV2 to TRBJ2-1, with D possibly TRBD2 on 6 matching bases. From germline, CDR1 is SNHLY and CDR2 FYNNEI. The CDR3 has 14 amino acids. The V gene lost 6 bases and the J gene lost 8 bases, with 17 bases spanning the gap.

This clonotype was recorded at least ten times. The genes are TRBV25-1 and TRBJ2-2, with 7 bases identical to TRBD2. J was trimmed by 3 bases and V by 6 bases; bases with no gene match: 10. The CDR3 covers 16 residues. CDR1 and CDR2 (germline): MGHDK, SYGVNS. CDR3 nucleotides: TGTGCCAGCAGGGCTAGCGGTCGGACCGACACCGGGGAGCTGTTTTTT. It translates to CASRASGRTDTGELFF.

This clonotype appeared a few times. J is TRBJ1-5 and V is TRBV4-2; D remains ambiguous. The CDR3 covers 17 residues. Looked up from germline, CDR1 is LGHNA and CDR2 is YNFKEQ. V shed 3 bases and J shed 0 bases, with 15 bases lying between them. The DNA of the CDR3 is TGTGCCAGCAGCCAGTCCGTTTCGAGGGATAGCAATCAGCCCCAGCATTTT. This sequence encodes CASSQSVSRDSNQPQHF.

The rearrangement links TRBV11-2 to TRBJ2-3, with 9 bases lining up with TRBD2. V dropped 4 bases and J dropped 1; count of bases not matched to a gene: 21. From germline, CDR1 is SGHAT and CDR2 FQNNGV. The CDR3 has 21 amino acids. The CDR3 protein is CASSYRGLTSGRSGRTDTQYF. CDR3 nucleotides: TGTGCCAGCAGCTACAGAGGGTTGACTAGCGGACGATCGGGACGCACAGATACGCAGTATTTT. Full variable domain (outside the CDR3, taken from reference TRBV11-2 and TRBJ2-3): EAGVAQSPRYKIIEKRQSVAFWCNPISGHATLYWYQQILGQGPKLLIQFQNNGVVDDSQLPKDRFSAERLKGVDSTLKIQPAKLEDSAVYLCASSYRGLTSGRSGRTDTQYFGPGTRLTVL.

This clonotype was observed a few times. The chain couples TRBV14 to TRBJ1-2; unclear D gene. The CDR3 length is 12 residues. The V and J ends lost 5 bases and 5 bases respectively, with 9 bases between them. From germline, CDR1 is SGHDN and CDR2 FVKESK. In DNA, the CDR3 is TGTGCCAGCAGCGGGGTAGGGTATGGCTACACCTTC. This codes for CASSGVGYGYTF.

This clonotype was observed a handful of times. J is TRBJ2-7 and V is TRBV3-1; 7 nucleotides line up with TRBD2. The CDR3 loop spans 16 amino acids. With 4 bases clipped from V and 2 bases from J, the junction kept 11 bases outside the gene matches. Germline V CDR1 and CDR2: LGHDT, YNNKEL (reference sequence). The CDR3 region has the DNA TGTGCCAGCAGCCCGAGGAGGCGGGAGTATCCCTACGAGCAGTACGTC. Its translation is CASSPRRREYPYEQYV.

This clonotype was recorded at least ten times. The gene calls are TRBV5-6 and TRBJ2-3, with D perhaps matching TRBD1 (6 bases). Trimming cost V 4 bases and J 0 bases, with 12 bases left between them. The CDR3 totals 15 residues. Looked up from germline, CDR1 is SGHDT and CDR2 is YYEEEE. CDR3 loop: CASSPTGPSTDTQYF. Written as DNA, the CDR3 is TGTGCCAGCAGCCCGACAGGTCCTAGCACAGATACGCAGTATTTT.

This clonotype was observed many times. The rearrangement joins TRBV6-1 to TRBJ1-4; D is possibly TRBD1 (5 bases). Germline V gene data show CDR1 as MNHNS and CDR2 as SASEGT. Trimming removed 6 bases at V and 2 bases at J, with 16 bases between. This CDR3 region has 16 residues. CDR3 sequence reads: CASSFLSRGTNEKLFF. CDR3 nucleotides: TGTGCCAGCAGCTTCTTGTCCCGGGGCACTAATGAAAAACTGTTTTTT.